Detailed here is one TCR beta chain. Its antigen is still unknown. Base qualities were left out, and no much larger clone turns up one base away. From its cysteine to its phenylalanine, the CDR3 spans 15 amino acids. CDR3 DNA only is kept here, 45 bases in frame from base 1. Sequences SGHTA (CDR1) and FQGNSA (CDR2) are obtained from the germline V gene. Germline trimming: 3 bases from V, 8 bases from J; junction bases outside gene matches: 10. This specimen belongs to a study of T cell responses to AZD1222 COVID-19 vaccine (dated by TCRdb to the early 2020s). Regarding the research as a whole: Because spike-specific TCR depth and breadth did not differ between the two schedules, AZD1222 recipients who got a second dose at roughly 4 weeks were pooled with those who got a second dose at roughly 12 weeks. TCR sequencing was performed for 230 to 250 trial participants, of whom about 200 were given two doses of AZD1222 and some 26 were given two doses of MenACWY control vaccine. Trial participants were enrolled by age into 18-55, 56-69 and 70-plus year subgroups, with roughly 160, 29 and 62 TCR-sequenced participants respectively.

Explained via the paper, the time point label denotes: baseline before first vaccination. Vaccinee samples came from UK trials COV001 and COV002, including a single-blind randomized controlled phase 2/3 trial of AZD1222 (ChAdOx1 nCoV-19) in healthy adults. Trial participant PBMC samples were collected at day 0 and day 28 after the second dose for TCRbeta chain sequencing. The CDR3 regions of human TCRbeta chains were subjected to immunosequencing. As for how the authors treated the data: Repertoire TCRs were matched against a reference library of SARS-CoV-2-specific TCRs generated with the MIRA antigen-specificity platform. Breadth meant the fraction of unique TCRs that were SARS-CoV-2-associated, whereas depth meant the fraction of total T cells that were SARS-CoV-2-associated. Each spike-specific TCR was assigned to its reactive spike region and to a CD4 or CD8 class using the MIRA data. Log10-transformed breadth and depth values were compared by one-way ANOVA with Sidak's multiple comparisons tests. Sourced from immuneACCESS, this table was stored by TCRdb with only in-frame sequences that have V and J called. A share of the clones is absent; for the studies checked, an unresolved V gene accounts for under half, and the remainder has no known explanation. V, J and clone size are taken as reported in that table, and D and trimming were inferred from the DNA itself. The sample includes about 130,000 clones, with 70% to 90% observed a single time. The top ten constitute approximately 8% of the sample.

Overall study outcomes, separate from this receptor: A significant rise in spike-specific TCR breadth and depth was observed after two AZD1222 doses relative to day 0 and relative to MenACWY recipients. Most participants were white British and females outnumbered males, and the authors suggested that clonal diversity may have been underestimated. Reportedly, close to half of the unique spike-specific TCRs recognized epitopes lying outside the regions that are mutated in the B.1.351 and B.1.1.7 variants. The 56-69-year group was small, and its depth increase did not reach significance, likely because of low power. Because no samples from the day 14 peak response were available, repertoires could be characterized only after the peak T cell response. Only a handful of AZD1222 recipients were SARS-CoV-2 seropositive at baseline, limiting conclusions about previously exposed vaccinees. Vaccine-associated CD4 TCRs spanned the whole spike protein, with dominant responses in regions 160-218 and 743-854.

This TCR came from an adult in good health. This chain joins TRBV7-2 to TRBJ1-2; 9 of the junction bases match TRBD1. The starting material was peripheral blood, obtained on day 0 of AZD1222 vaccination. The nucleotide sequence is TGTGCCAGCAGCTTTAATACCGGGACAGGGCAGGGCTACACCTTC. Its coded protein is CASSFNTGTGQGYTF.